This T cell receptor (beta chain) was identified during a study of beta chain features in type 1 diabetes. Study outcomes and limitations: Patients showed naive, central memory and Treg TCRB repertoires that appeared more similar than those of healthy donors. Within each of all four CD4+ subsets, Type 1 diabetes patients had TCRB CDR3s that were moderately but significantly shorter. Shorter templates may be favored by PCR, equally so in patients and controls.

About this clone: Its antigen is not identified.

The ends were cut back, 3 bases at V and 2 bases at J, with 14 bases in the middle. Germline V gives CDR1 LNHNV, CDR2 YYDKDF (reference sequence). The CDR3 runs to 15 residues. Stem cell-like memory, regulatory, central memory and naive CD4+ cells were sorted via CD45RO/CCR7/CD25/CD127/CD95/CD27. All of the isolated RNA was reverse transcribed, so expressed TCRB transcripts were sequenced. Here immunoSEQ multiplex PCR was the method, and the copy in TCRdb shows in-frame clones only, minus some. The table records about 230,000 clones, 16% of them present only once. The material sequenced was naive CD4+ T cells from blood. The chain links TRBV15 to TRBJ2-7, with no clear D. The receptor was isolated from a man aged 25 to 45 with type 1 diabetes. The CDR3, as DNA: TGTGCCACCAGCAGGACGCTGTCTCTAACCTACGAGCAGTACTTC. It encodes CATSRTLSLTYEQYF.